This entry lists 3 T cell receptor beta chains sequenced from one sample in a study of blood T cell repertoires in COVID-19. TCRdb's copy holds only in-frame clones and misses some; the assay was immunoSEQ multiplex PCR. Altogether about 230,000 clones are present, approximately 86% being singletons, with the ten largest covering roughly 1.3%. What was sequenced was peripheral blood. These receptor sequences come from a woman in her 30s with COVID-19, enrolled during active disease.

The V gene is TRBV18, the J gene TRBJ2-5, with D possibly TRBD1 on 5 matching bases. The CDR3 length is 15 residues. The V end was cut by 6 bases, the J end by 0 bases, with 14 bases between. Germline V gene data show CDR1 as KGHSH and CDR2 as LQKENI. The CDR3 bases are TGTGCCAGCTCCCCCCCCAGGGCAGACCAAGAGACCCAGTACTTC. This encodes CASSPPRADQETQYF.

The chain is built from TRBV7-8 and TRBJ2-3, with 7 bases that match TRBD2. This CDR3 comprises 14 residues. The germline V gene has CDR1 SGHVS and CDR2 FQNEAQ. V gave up 5 bases and J gave up 4 bases; unmatched junction bases: 6. The CDR3 protein is CASSEAGTPDTQYF. In DNA, the CDR3 is TGTGCCAGCAGCGAAGCGGGGACCCCAGATACGCAGTATTTT.

A single count supports this clone. V is TRBV29-1 and J is TRBJ2-3, with 8 bases matching TRBD2. Germline V lookup: CDR1 SQVTM, CDR2 ANQGSEA. The CDR3 covers 13 residues. Unmatched junction bases numbered 7, after V lost 6 bases and J lost 5 bases. The CDR3 nucleotides read TGCAGCGTATCAGCGGGAGAGGAAGATACGCAGTATTTT. Residues: CSVSAGEEDTQYF.